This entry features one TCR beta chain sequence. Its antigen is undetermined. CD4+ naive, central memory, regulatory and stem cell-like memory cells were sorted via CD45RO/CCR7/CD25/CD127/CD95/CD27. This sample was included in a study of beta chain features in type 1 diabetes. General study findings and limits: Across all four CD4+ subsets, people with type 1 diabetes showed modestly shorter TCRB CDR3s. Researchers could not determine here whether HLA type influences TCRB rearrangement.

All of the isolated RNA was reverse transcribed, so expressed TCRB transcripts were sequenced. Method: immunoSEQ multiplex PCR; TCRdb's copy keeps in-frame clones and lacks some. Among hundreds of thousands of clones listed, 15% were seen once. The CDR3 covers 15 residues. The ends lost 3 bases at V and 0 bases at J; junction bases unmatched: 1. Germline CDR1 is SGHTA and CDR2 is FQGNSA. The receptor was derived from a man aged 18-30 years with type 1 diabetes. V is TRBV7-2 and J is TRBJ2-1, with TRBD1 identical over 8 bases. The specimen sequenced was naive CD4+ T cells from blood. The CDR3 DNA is TGTGCCAGCAGCTTCACAGGGGGCTCCTACAATGAGCAGTTCTTC. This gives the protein CASSFTGGSYNEQFF.